This section outlines one TCR beta chain sequence together with its context. Antigen specificity is unknown. The PCR employed 60 Vbeta primers together with 13 Jbeta primers. Assay used: immunoSEQ multiplex PCR; TCRdb lists only in-frame clones, some missing. The table has over 95,000 clones, just under 75% seen once. V was trimmed by 4 bases and J by 3 bases, leaving 10 bases between them. Looked up from germline, CDR1 is SQVTM and CDR2 is ANQGSEA. The CDR3 has 13 amino acids. This entry is derived from a study of cytomegalovirus exposure and HLA in healthy donors. The study's findings and limits: In a later analysis, a missense DCLRE1C variant was linked to TCR beta V- and J-gene trimming.

This sequence originates from a human donor in good health. Source material: PBMCs. The chain uses TRBV29-1 and TRBJ2-1; maybe TRBD2 (6 bases). In DNA form, the CDR3 reads TGCAGCGTTGGAGGCGGGAACTACAATGAGCAGTTCTTC. It codes for CSVGGGNYNEQFF.